This passage covers 22 T cell receptor beta chains from one sample sequenced in a study of T cells in Graves' hyperthyroidism and ophthalmopathy. Researchers amplified the TCR beta CDR3 regions from RNA transcripts. TCR CDR3 underwent first-round RT-PCR with the HTBI primer set. MiXCR, run by TCRdb on the multiplex PCR reads, gives a single entry per CDR3 protein. This sample has 450,000 to 700,000 distinct CDR3 sequences, with 40% to 55% found just once. Sample: peripheral blood or thyroid tissue (not recorded which). These receptors were collected from an adult woman with Graves' disease, either hyperthyroidism or ophthalmopathy (not recorded which).

CDR3: CATTHPGAGYSGANVLTF. The CDR3 bases are TGTGCCACCACCCATCCGGGAGCGGGATACTCTGGGGCCAACGTCCTGACTTTC. V and J are TRBV10-3 and TRBJ2-6, with 7 bases matching TRBD2. CDR3 length equals 18 residues. Trimming took 10 bases from V and 0 from J; bases not matched to a gene: 15. Germline V gene sequence: CDR1 ENHRY, CDR2 SYGVKD.

This clonotype showed up many times. The V gene is TRBV7-2, the J gene TRBJ2-5; TRBD2 is a possible D gene (6 bases). The CDR3 is 15 amino acids. The V and J ends lost 1 base and 4 bases respectively, with 13 bases between them. Germline-derived CDR1 and CDR2 are SGHTA and FQGNSA. The CDR3 protein is CASSLGGEAGETQYF. In DNA form, the CDR3 reads TGTGCCAGCAGCTTAGGGGGGGAAGCGGGAGAGACCCAGTACTTC. Drawing the rest from reference TRBV7-2 and TRBJ2-5, the complete variable domain is GAGVSQSPSNKVTEKGKDVELRCDPISGHTALYWYRQSLGQGLEFLIYFQGNSAPDKSGLPSDRFSAERTGGSVSTLTIQRTQQEDSAVYLCASSLGGEAGETQYFGPGTRLLVL.

This clonotype was counted many times. The CDR3 nucleotides are TGTGCCAGCAGCACCGGACAGCCTGGAAACACCATATATTTT. Translating gives CASSTGQPGNTIYF. The chain recombines TRBV7-3 with TRBJ1-3, with D tentatively TRBD1 (6 bases). The CDR3 is made up of 14 amino acids. The V gene's germline CDR1 is SGHTA and CDR2 FQGTGA. Trimming stripped 5 bases from V and 2 bases from J, with 10 bases between. Filled out from reference TRBV7-3 and TRBJ1-3, the complete variable domain reads GAGVSQTPSNKVTEKGKYVELRCDPISGHTALYWYRQSLGQGPEFLIYFQGTGAADDSGLPNDRFFAVRPEGSVSTLKIQRTERGDSAVYLCASSTGQPGNTIYFGEGSWLTVV.

J is TRBJ1-1 and V is TRBV20-1, with TRBD1 as a possible D gene (6 bases). This CDR3 has 11 amino acids. Germline CDR1 DFQATT, CDR2 SNEGSKA (reference sequence). V was trimmed by 5 bases and J by 6 bases, leaving 10 bases between them. The CDR3 DNA is TGCAGTGCTGAAGGGGGGGCTGAAGCTTTCTTT. The encoded protein is CSAEGGAEAFF.

The chain combines TRBV12-3 or TRBV12-4 with TRBJ1-1; D not certain. V was pared by 5 bases and J by 8 bases, with 12 bases between. This CDR3 region has 12 residues. Here the CDR3 reads CASSEIPEEAFF. As DNA, the CDR3 is TGTGCCAGCAGTGAAATACCCGAGGAAGCTTTCTTT.

This clonotype was observed at least ten times. This chain uses TRBV5-1 with TRBJ1-5, with D possibly matching TRBD1 (5 bases). The CDR3 is 15 amino acids. The V and J ends lost 0 bases and 6 bases respectively, with 13 bases between them. From germline, CDR1 is SGHRS and CDR2 YFSETQ. CDR3 loop: CASSLDGGLPQPQHF. The CDR3 DNA is TGCGCCAGCAGCTTGGACGGGGGGTTACCTCAGCCCCAGCATTTT.

This clonotype was seen more than once but under ten times. V gene TRBV27 combines with J gene TRBJ2-5, with TRBD2 matching over 11 bases. Germline V gene lookup returns CDR1 MNHEY and CDR2 SMNVEV (reference sequence). V was clipped by 6 bases and J by 1 base; unmatched bases: 7. There are 16 residues in the CDR3. The CDR3 spells CASRHLAGGLQETQYF. As DNA, the CDR3 is TGTGCCAGCAGACATCTAGCGGGAGGCCTCCAAGAGACCCAGTACTTC.

The genes are TRBV12-3 or TRBV12-4 and TRBJ1-1; the D is unclear. With 6 bases removed from V and 1 base from J, the gap between germline ends came to 12 bases. This CDR3 is built from 14 residues. CDR3 DNA: TGTGCCAGCAGGATCATGATTGGGAACACTGAAGCTTTCTTT. Translation: CASRIMIGNTEAFF.

This clonotype is a singleton in its sample. This could be a read error, since a much larger clone is one nucleotide away. Here the CDR3 omits its conserved ending phenylalanine or tryptophan, so a read error is the likely source. The CDR3 bases are TGCAGTGCTAGAGATCCCCGACAGGGTGGGTTCGAGCAGTACCTC. This gives the protein CSARDPRQGGFEQYL. The rearrangement links TRBV20-1 to TRBJ2-7; 7 bases are shared with TRBD1. Germline CDR1 and CDR2: DFQATT and SNEGSKA (reference sequence). The CDR3 loop spans 15 amino acids. After removal of 0 bases from V and 6 bases from J, the junction contained 11 bases not matched to a gene.

This clonotype was observed at least ten times. J is TRBJ2-5 and V is TRBV5-1, with 9 bases that match TRBD1. V lost 4 bases, J lost 4 bases, and 14 bases stayed unmatched. The CDR3 consists of 17 residues. In germline, CDR1 is SGHRS, CDR2 YFSETQ. The CDR3 sequence is CASSADRDRVVGETQYF. CDR3 nucleotide sequence: TGCGCCAGCAGCGCTGACCGGGACAGGGTCGTCGGAGAGACCCAGTACTTC.

This clonotype was recorded a few times. This sequence joins TRBV5-5 and TRBJ2-2; D is perhaps TRBD1 or TRBD2 (5 bases each). This CDR3 spans 14 amino acids. CDR1 is SGHKS and CDR2 is YYEKEE in the germline V gene (reference sequence). Trimming took 4 bases from V and 4 from J, leaving 11 bases between them. The DNA for the CDR3 is TGTGCCAGCAGCCCTGTTGGGGGCACCGGGGAGCTGTTTTTT. This encodes CASSPVGGTGELFF.

The chain joins TRBV24-1 to TRBJ2-1; no reliable D call. The V end lost 0 bases, the J end lost 7 bases, and 9 bases lay between the germline ends. Germline CDR1 is KGHDR and CDR2 is SFDVKD. The CDR3 has 14 residues. This CDR3 is CATSDLRFGNEQFF. For the CDR3, the DNA is TGTGCCACCAGTGATTTGCGCTTTGGGAATGAGCAGTTCTTC.

This chain joins TRBV7-3 and TRBJ1-6, with 8 bases matching TRBD1. The CDR3 is 13 amino acids. Germline trimming cut 6 bases from V and 9 bases from J; bases unmatched to any gene: 4. CDR1 and CDR2 (germline): SGHTA, FQGTGA. The CDR3 sequence is CASSKQGGSPLHF. The CDR3 DNA is TGTGCCAGCAGTAAACAGGGGGGTTCACCCCTCCACTTT.

Note on this clonotype: This may be a read error: a much more frequent sequence differs by one nucleotide. The chain employs TRBV13 and TRBJ2-7; D is perhaps TRBD1 (5 bases). CDR3 size: 11 residues. Germline values: CDR1 PRHDT, CDR2 FYEKMQ (reference sequence). CDR3 amino acids: CASSKGNEQCF. CDR3 nucleotides: TGCGCCAGCAGCAAGGGGAACGAGCAGTGCTTC.

With respect to this clonotype: Because it lacks the conserved phenylalanine or tryptophan at the end, this CDR3 is likely a read error. This sequence joins TRBV10-2 and TRBJ2-1, with D unresolved. Trimming took off 1 base at V and 4 bases at J, with 11 bases between the two ends. The CDR3 length is 15 residues. Germline CDR1 is WSHSY and CDR2 is SAAADI. This CDR3 reads CASSELTFAYNEQFV. The CDR3 coding sequence is TGCGCCAGCAGTGAGTTGACATTTGCGTACAATGAGCAGTTCGTC.

This sequence joins TRBV6-5 and TRBJ2-7, with TRBD2 as a possible D gene (5 bases). The germline gives CDR1 MNHEY, CDR2 SVGAGI. Trimming took 0 bases from V and 5 from J, leaving 11 bases between them. This CDR3 is built from 14 residues. CDR3 nucleotide sequence: TGTGCCAGCAGTTACTCGAGAGGGATGCACGAGCAGTACTTC. Residues: CASSYSRGMHEQYF.

Notes on this clonotype: The conserved phenylalanine or tryptophan is not found at the CDR3 terminus, so this likely reflects a read error. The V gene is TRBV2, the J gene TRBJ1-1, with TRBD1 as a possible D gene (6 bases). Germline CDR1 and CDR2: SNHLY and FYNNEI. Trimming shortened V by 6 bases and J by 6 bases, and 11 bases separated the two germline ends. This CDR3 is built from 12 residues. CDR3 loop: CASRGGSSEAFL. The CDR3 bases are TGTGCCAGCAGGGGGGGCTCCTCTGAAGCTTTCCTT.

This chain joins TRBV11-2 and TRBJ1-2, with a possible D match to TRBD1 (5 bases). The CDR3 sequence is 14 residues long. The V end was cut by 2 bases, the J end by 6 bases, with 13 bases between. Germline V lookup: CDR1 SGHAT, CDR2 FQNNGV. CDR3 nucleotide sequence: TGTGCCAGCAGCTTATCGACAGTAGGTGATGGCTACACCTTC. Translating gives CASSLSTVGDGYTF.

The V call is TRBV10-3, the J call TRBJ1-4, with a possible D match to TRBD1 (6 bases). The CDR3 is 16 residues long. Germline values: CDR1 ENHRY, CDR2 SYGVKD. V shed 2 bases and J shed 5 bases, with 15 bases lying between them. Here the CDR3 reads CAISERSDSLNEKLFF. CDR3 nucleotide sequence: TGTGCCATCAGTGAGCGCTCGGACAGCTTAAATGAAAAACTGTTTTTT.

The chain uses TRBV20-1 and TRBJ1-1, with no clear D. CDR3 length equals 12 residues. V was pared by 1 base and J by 5 bases, with 8 bases between. Germline loops: CDR1 DFQATT, CDR2 SNEGSKA (reference sequence). CDR3: CSARVGWTEAFF. The CDR3 bases are TGCAGTGCTAGAGTGGGGTGGACTGAAGCTTTCTTT.

The V and J genes are TRBV25-1 and TRBJ1-2, with 8 bases that match TRBD1. Germline-derived CDR1 and CDR2 are MGHDK and SYGVNS. The CDR3 spans 12 residues. The V and J ends lost 10 bases and 8 bases, in that order; junction bases with no gene match: 9. CDR3 DNA: TGTGCCACTATGGGACAGGTGGGGGGCTACACCTTC. Translating it yields CATMGQVGGYTF.

J is TRBJ2-5 and V is TRBV10-3; D may correspond to TRBD1 or TRBD2 (5 bases each). The CDR3 has 15 residues. V dropped 10 bases and J dropped 5 bases, with 23 bases sitting between them. Germline V CDR1 and CDR2: ENHRY, SYGVKD. The CDR3 nucleotides read TGTGCCACCACACCCCCGGGACGGCGGATGGAGACCCAGTACTTC. It codes for CATTPPGRRMETQYF.